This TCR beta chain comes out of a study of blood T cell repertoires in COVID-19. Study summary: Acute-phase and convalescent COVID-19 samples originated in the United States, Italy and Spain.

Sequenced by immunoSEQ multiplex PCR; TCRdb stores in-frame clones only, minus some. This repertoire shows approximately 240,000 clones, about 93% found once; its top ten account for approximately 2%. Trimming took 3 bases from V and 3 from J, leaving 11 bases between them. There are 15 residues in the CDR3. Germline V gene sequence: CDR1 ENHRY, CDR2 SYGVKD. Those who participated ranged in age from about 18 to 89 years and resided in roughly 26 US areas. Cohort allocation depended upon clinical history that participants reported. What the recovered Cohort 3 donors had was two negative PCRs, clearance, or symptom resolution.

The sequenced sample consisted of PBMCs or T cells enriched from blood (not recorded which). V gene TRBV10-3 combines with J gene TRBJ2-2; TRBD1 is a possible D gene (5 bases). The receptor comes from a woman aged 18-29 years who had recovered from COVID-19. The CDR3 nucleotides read TGTGCCATCAGTGACGACAGCTTTTACACCGGGGAGCTGTTTTTT. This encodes CAISDDSFYTGELFF.